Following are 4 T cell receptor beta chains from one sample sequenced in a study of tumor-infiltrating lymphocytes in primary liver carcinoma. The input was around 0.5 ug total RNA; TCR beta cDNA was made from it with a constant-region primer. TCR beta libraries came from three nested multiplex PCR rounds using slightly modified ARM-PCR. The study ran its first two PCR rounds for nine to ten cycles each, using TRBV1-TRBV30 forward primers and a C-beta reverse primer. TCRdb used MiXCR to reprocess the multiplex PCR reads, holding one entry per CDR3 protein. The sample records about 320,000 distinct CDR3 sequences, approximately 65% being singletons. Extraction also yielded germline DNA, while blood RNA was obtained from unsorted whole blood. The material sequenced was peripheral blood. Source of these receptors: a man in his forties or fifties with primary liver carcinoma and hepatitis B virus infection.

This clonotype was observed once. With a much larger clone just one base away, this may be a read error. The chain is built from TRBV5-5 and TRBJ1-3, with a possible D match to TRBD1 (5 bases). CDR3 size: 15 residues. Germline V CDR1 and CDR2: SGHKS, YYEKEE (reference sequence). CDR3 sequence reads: CASIKRGSSGNTTYF. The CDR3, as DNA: TGTGCCAGCATCAAAAGGGGCAGCTCTGGAAACACCACATATTTT.

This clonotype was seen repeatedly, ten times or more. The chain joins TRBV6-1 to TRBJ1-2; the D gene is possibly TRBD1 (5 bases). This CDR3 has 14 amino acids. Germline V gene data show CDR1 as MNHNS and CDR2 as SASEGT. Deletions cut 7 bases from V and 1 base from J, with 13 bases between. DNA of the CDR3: TGTGCCAGCATAATGAGACAGAATAACTATGGCTACACCTTC. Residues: CASIMRQNNYGYTF.

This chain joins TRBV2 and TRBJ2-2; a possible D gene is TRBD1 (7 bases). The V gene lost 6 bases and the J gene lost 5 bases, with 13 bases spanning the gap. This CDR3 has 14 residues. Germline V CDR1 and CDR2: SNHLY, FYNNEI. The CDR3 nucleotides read TGTGCCAGCAGAGGGAGGACAGGTACCGGGGAGCTGTTTTTT. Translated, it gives CASRGRTGTGELFF. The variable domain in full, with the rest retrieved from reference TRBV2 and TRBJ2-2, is EPEVTQTPSHQVTQMGQEVILRCVPISNHLYFYWYRQILGQKVEFLVSFYNNEISEKSEIFDDQFSVERPDGSNFTLKIRSTKLEDSAMYFCASRGRTGTGELFFGEGSRLTVL.

The CDR3 DNA sequence: TGTGCCAGCAGTTACTCTGTTGGGGGAGGTTACAATGAGCAGTTCTTC. Translating it yields CASSYSVGGGYNEQFF. The V gene is TRBV6-5, the J gene TRBJ2-1, with a possible D match to TRBD2 (6 bases). The CDR3 has 16 amino acids. V was clipped by 0 bases and J by 4 bases, with 13 bases between them. Germline CDR1 reads MNHEY; CDR2 reads SVGAGI.